These T cell receptor beta chains were read from a single sample in a study of beta chain features in type 1 diabetes. Clones were read by immunoSEQ multiplex PCR, and TCRdb kept only the in-frame ones, dropping some. The top ten hold more than 0.055% of the sample, which has about 470,000 clones, 30% seen once. The sequencing input was naive CD4+ T cells from blood. The receptors shown here come from a man aged 18 to 35 in good health. CDR3s include the opening cysteine and the closing phenylalanine or tryptophan. The D gene is left open where the match is weak. Expanded clones get a size class; other rows say once, few or many, or leave the size out.

abundance	v_gene	d_gene	j_gene	CDR3nt	CDR3aa
few	TRBV30	NA	TRBJ2-1	TGTGCCTGGAGTGCAGGGATAGCCTACAATGAGCAGTTCTTC	CAWSAGIAYNEQFF
NA	TRBV4-1	NA	TRBJ2-7	TGCGCCAGCAGCCAGGCATCGGGCCTCGAAGGCTCCTACGAGCAGTACTTC	CASSQASGLEGSYEQYF
few	TRBV30	NA	TRBJ2-2	TGTGCCTGGTCCAGTAACACCGGGGAGCTGTTTTTT	CAWSSNTGELFF
NA	TRBV18	NA	TRBJ2-5	TGTGCCAGCTCACCAGCGGAGCCGAGAGAGACCCAGTACTTC	CASSPAEPRETQYF
few	TRBV7-9	NA	TRBJ1-2	TGTGCCAGCAGCTTAGCGAAAGACTATGGCTACACCTTC	CASSLAKDYGYTF
NA	TRBV29-1	NA	TRBJ1-4	TGCAGCGTTGCGGACGTTGCAACTAATGAAAAACTGTTTTTT	CSVADVATNEKLFF
NA	TRBV7-8	TRBD2	TRBJ2-7	TGTGCCAGCAGCTCGGGACTAGCGGTAATAGCCTACGAGCAGTACTTC	CASSSGLAVIAYEQYF
few	TRBV5-4	NA	TRBJ2-3	TGTGCCAGCAGCCCGGACAGCAGCACAGATACGCAGTATTTT	CASSPDSSTDTQYF
few	TRBV2	NA	TRBJ2-1	TGTGCCAGCAGTGTGGAGCGGAATTACAATGAGCAGTTCTTC	CASSVERNYNEQFF
few	TRBV28	NA	TRBJ2-7	TGTGCCAGCAGTTCGACATCACTCTCCTACGAGCAGTACTTC	CASSSTSLSYEQYF
NA	TRBV29-1	NA	TRBJ2-7	TGCAGCGTTGGGGAGACCTACGAGCAGTACTTC	CSVGETYEQYF
few	TRBV30	NA	TRBJ1-2	TGTGCCTGGAGACAGGGAAACGGTGGCTACACCTTC	CAWRQGNGGYTF
NA	TRBV7-9	NA	TRBJ2-7	TGTGCCAGCAGCTTATCGGGCACATATTACGAGCAGTACTTC	CASSLSGTYYEQYF
NA	TRBV29-1	NA	TRBJ1-1	TGCAGCGTTAAGGGAAACACTGAAGCTTTCTTT	CSVKGNTEAFF
few	TRBV29-1	NA	TRBJ1-1	TGCAGCGTTGAAGGGGATCCTGAGTGGGCTTTCTTT	CSVEGDPEWAFF
few	TRBV7-9	TRBD1	TRBJ2-1	TGTGCCAGCAGCTTCCGACAGGGGACTTACAATGAGCAGTTCTTC	CASSFRQGTYNEQFF
NA	TRBV6-1	NA	TRBJ2-7	TGTGCCAGCAGTGAAGAAAACTCCTACGAGCAGTACTTC	CASSEENSYEQYF
few	TRBV5-1	TRBD1	TRBJ2-7	TGCGCCAGCAGCTTTGGTGACAGGGAGAACGAGCAGTACTTC	CASSFGDRENEQYF
few	TRBV18	TRBD1	TRBJ2-7	TGTGCCAGCTCACCGGACAGGGGGCCCTACGAGCAGTACTTC	CASSPDRGPYEQYF
few	TRBV29-1	NA	TRBJ1-1	TGCAGCGGATCGGGGGGATTGAACACTGAAGCTTTCTTT	CSGSGGLNTEAFF
NA	TRBV16	NA	TRBJ2-1	TGTGCCAGCAGCCCAAGGACAGCCTACAATGAGCAGTTCTTC	CASSPRTAYNEQFF
NA	TRBV30	TRBD1	TRBJ2-2	TGTGCCTGGAGTGTAGCCCCAGGGGGCTTAGGTAACACCGGGGAGCTGTTTTTT	CAWSVAPGGLGNTGELFF
NA	TRBV30	NA	TRBJ1-5	TGTGCCTGGAGTTCGTATAGCAATCAGCCCCAGCATTTT	CAWSSYSNQPQHF
NA	TRBV9	TRBD2	TRBJ2-2	TGTGCCAGCAGCGCCAGAGGTTTGGCGGGAGTCACCGGGGAGCTGTTTTTT	CASSARGLAGVTGELFF
NA	TRBV29-1	NA	TRBJ1-5	TGCAGCGCCGAAACAGGGTCTAATCAGCCCCAGCATTTT	CSAETGSNQPQHF
NA	TRBV7-2	TRBD2	TRBJ2-5	TGTGCCAGCAGCTTAATCTGGACTAGCGCAGAGACCCAGTACTTC	CASSLIWTSAETQYF
few	TRBV9	NA	TRBJ2-1	TGTGCCAGCAGCGTGGGTTCCTACAATGAGCAGTTCTTC	CASSVGSYNEQFF
few	TRBV7-6	NA	TRBJ2-7	TGTGCCAGCAGCTTAGCCGGGGTCCGGTACGAGCAGTACTTC	CASSLAGVRYEQYF
NA	TRBV5-1	NA	TRBJ2-3	TGCGCCAGCAGCTTGGGGGCTAGCAACGGCGATACGCAGTATTTT	CASSLGASNGDTQYF
few	TRBV7-2	NA	TRBJ2-6	TGTGCCAGCAGCTTAGTGAGCTCTGGGGCCAACGTCCTGACTTTC	CASSLVSSGANVLTF
NA	TRBV11-1	NA	TRBJ2-1	TGTGCCAGCAGCTTAGACCCCGGGGCCGACAATGAGCAGTTCTTC	CASSLDPGADNEQFF
NA	TRBV25-1	NA	TRBJ2-1	TGTGCCAGCAGTTTAAGTCTCGCCGAGCAGTTCTTC	CASSLSLAEQFF
NA	TRBV30	NA	TRBJ2-1	TGTGCCTGGAGCGGGGGTAGCTCCTACAATGAGCAGTTCTTC	CAWSGGSSYNEQFF
few	TRBV2	NA	TRBJ2-1	TGTGCCAGCAGTGAAGCGACTCATGAGCAGTTCTTC	CASSEATHEQFF
NA	TRBV7-9	NA	TRBJ1-1	TGTGCCAGCAGCTTACAGGCCAACACTGAAGCTTTCTTT	CASSLQANTEAFF
NA	TRBV15	TRBD2	TRBJ2-2	TGTGCCACCAGCAGAGCACTAGCGGGAGATACCGGGGAGCTGTTTTTT	CATSRALAGDTGELFF
few	TRBV2	TRBD1	TRBJ1-1	TGTGCCAGCAGGACAGGGATGAACACTGAAGCTTTCTTT	CASRTGMNTEAFF
few	TRBV2	NA	TRBJ2-5	TGTGCCAGCAGTGAAGAATCCCGGACCCAGTACTTC	CASSEESRTQYF
NA	TRBV5-1	NA	TRBJ2-7	TGCGCCAGCAGCACTGGAAGGGCCTCCGGCGAGCAGTACTTC	CASSTGRASGEQYF
NA	TRBV12-5	NA	TRBJ2-3	TGTGCTAGTGCCTTGAGACTCGCAGCAGGCACAGATACGCAGTATTTT	CASALRLAAGTDTQYF
NA	TRBV5-4	TRBD2	TRBJ2-3	TGTGCCAGCAGCGCTGGCACTAGCGGGAGCACAGATACGCAGTATTTT	CASSAGTSGSTDTQYF
few	TRBV30	NA	TRBJ2-1	TGTGCCTGGAGTAAAGTGGACGAGCAGTTCTTC	CAWSKVDEQFF